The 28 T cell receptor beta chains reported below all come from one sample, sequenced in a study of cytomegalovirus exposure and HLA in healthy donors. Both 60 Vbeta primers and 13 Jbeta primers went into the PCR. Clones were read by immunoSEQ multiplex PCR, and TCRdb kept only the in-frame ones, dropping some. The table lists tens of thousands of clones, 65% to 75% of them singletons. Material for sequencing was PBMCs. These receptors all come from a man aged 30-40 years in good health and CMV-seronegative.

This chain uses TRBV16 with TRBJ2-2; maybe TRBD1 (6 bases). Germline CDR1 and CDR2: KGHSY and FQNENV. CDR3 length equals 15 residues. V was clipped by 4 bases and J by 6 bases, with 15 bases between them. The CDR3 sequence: CASSRTAGAAGELFF. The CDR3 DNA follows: TGTGCCAGCAGCCGGACGGCAGGGGCGGCCGGGGAGCTGTTTTTT. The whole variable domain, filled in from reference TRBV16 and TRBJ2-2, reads GEEVAQTPKHLVRGEGQKAKLYCAPIKGHSYVFWYQQVLKNEFKFLISFQNENVFDETGMPKERFSAKCLPNSPCSLEIQATKLEDSAVYFCASSRTAGAAGELFFGEGSRLTVL.

The CDR3 sequence: CASSRELDGMEQYF. CDR3 coding DNA: TGCGCCAGCAGCCGGGAGCTGGATGGTATGGAGCAGTACTTC. This rearrangement joins TRBV4-3 to TRBJ2-7; D is possibly TRBD2 (5 bases). The CDR3 runs 14 residues. The V gene lost 4 bases and the J gene lost 7 bases, with 17 bases spanning the gap. Germline CDR1 and CDR2: LGHNA and YSLEER.

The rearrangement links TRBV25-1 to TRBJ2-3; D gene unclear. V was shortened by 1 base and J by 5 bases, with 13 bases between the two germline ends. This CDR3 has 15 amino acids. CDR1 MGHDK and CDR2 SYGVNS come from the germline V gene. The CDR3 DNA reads TGTGCCAGCAGTGAATCGAGGCTAGGCGGAGATACGCAGTATTTT. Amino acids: CASSESRLGGDTQYF.

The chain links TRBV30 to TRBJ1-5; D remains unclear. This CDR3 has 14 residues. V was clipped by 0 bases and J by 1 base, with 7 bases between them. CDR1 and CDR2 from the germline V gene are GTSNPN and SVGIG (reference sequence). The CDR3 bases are TGTGCCTGGAGTGTTAGTCCCAGCAATCAGCCCCAGCATTTT. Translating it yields CAWSVSPSNQPQHF.

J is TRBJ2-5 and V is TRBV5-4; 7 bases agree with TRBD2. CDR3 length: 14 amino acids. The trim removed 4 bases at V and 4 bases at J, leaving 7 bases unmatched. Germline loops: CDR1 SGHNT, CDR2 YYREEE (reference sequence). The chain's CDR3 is CASSDAGVGETQYF. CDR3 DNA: TGTGCCAGCAGCGATGCGGGAGTGGGAGAGACCCAGTACTTC.

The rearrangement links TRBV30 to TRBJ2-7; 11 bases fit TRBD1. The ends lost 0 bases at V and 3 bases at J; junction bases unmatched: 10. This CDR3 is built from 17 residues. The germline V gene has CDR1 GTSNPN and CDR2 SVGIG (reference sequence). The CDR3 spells CAWSVGQGGISDYEQYF. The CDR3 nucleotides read TGTGCCTGGAGTGTGGGACAGGGGGGAATAAGTGACTACGAGCAGTACTTC.

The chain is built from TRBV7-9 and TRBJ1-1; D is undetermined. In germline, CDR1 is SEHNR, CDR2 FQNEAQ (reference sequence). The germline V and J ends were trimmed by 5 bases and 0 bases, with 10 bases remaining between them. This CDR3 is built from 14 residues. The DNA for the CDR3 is TGTGCCAGCAGCCCCCGGTTCTTGAACACTGAAGCTTTCTTT. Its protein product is CASSPRFLNTEAFF. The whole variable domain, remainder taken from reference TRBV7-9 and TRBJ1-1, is DTGVSQNPRHKITKRGQNVTFRCDPISEHNRLYWYRQTLGQGPEFLTYFQNEAQLEKSRLLSDRFSAERPKGSFSTLEIQRTEQGDSAMYLCASSPRFLNTEAFFGQGTRLTVV.

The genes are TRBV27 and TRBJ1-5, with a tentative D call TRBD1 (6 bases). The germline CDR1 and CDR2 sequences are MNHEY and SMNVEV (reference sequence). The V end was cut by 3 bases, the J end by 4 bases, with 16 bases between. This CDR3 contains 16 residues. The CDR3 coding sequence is TGTGCCAGCAGTTTGTTTTATCGGACAGCTAATCAGCCCCAGCATTTT. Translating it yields CASSLFYRTANQPQHF.

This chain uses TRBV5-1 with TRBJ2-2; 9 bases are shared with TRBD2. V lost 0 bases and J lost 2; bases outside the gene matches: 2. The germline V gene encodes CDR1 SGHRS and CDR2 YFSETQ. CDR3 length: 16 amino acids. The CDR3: CASSLVAGDNTGELFF. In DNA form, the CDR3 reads TGCGCCAGCAGCTTGGTAGCGGGGGATAACACCGGGGAGCTGTTTTTT.

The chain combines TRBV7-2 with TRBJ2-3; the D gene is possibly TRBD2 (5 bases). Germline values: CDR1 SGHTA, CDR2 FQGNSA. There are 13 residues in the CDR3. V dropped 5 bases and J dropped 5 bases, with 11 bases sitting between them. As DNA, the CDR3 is TGTGCCAGCAGCCCTCGTGCGGGAGATACGCAGTATTTT. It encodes CASSPRAGDTQYF.

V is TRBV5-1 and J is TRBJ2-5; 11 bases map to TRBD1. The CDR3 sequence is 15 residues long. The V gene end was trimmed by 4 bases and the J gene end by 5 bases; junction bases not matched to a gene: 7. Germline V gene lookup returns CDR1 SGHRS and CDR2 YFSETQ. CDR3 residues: CASSAGTGGMETQYF. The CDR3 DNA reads TGCGCCAGCAGCGCGGGGACAGGGGGTATGGAGACCCAGTACTTC.

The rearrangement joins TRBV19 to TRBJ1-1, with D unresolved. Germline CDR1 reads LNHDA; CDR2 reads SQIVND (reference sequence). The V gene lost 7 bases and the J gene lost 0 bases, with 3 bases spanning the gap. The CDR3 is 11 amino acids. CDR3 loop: CASNLNTEAFF. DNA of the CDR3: TGTGCCAGTAACTTGAACACTGAAGCTTTCTTT.

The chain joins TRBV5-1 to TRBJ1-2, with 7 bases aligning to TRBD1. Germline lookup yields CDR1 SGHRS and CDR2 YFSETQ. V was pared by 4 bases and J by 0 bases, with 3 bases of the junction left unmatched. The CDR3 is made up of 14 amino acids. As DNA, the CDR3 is TGCGCCAGCAGCATAGACAGGGCTAACTATGGCTACACCTTC. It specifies CASSIDRANYGYTF.

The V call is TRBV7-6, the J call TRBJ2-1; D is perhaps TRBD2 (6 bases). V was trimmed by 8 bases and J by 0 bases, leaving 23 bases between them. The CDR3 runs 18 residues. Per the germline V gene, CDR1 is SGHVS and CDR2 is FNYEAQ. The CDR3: CASFGGPWIPHSYNEQFF. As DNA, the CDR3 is TGTGCCAGCTTCGGAGGGCCCTGGATCCCCCACTCCTACAATGAGCAGTTCTTC.

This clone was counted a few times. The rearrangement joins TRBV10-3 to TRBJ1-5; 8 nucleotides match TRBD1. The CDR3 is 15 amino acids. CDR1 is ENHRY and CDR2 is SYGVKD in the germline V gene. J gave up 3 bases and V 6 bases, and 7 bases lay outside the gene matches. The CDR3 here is CAIRQDRAPNQPQHF. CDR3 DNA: TGTGCCATCAGGCAGGACAGGGCCCCCAATCAGCCCCAGCATTTT.

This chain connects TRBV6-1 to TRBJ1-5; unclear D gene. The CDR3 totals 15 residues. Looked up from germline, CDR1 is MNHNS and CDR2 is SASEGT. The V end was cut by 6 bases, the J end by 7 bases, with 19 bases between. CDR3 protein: CASSGTGDWKQPQHF. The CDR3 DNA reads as TGTGCCAGCAGCGGCACGGGTGATTGGAAGCAGCCCCAGCATTTT.

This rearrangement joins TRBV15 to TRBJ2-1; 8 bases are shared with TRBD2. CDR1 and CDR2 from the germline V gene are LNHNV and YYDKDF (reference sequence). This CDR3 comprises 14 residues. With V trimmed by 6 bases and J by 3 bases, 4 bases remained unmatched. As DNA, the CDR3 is TGTGCCACCAGTAAGAGCGGGAGCTACAATGAGCAGTTCTTC. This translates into CATSKSGSYNEQFF.

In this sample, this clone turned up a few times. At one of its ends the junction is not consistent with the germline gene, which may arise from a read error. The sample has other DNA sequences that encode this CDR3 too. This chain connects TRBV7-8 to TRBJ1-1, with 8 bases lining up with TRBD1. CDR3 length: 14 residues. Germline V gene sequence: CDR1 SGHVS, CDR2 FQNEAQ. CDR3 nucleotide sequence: TGTGCCAGCAGGGACAGGGAAGGGGACACTGAAGCTTTCTTC. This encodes CASRDREGDTEAFF.

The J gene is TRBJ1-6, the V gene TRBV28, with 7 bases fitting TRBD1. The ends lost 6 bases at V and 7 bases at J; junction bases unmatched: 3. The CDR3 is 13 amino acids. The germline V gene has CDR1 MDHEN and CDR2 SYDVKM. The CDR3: CASRDRSNSPLHF. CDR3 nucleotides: TGTGCCAGCAGGGACAGGTCCAATTCACCCCTCCACTTT.

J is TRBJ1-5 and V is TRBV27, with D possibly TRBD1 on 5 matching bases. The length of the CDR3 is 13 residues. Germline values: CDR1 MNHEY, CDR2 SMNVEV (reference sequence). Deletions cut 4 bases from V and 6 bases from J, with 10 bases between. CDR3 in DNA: TGTGCCAGCAGTTACGGGAGGGGTCAGCCCCAGCATTTT. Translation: CASSYGRGQPQHF.

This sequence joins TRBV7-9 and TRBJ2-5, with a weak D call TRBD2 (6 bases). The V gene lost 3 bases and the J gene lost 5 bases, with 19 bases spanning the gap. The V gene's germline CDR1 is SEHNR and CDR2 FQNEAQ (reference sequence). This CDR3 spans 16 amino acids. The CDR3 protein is CASSFELFQGLETQYF. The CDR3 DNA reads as TGTGCCAGCAGCTTTGAATTGTTTCAGGGACTGGAGACCCAGTACTTC.

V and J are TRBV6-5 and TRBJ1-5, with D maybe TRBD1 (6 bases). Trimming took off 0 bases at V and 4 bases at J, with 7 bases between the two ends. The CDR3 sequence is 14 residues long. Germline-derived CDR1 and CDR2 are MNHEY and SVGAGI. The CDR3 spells CASSYSGGNQPQHF. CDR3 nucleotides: TGTGCCAGCAGTTACTCAGGGGGAAATCAGCCCCAGCATTTT.

In DNA, the CDR3 is TGTGCCAGCAGTCCCCTCCCCGCGGAAGCTTTCTTT. This encodes CASSPLPAEAFF. The chain has TRBV28 and TRBJ1-1, with D unresolved. The CDR3 totals 12 residues. Deletions cut 5 bases from V and 8 bases from J, with 12 bases between. Germline loops: CDR1 MDHEN, CDR2 SYDVKM.

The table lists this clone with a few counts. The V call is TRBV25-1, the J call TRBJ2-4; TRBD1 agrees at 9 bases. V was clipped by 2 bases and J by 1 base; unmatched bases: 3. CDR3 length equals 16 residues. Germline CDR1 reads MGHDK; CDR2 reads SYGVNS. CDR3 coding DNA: TGTGCCAGCAGTGAAAACAGGGGGCTGGCCAAAAACATTCAGTACTTC. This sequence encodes CASSENRGLAKNIQYF.

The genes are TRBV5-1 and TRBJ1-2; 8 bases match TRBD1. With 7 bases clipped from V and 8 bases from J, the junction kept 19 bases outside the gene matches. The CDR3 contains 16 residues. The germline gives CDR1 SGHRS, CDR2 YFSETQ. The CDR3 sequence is CASSSGSGGSGEGYTF. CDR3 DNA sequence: TGCGCCAGCTCCTCCGGGTCAGGGGGCAGCGGAGAAGGCTACACCTTC.

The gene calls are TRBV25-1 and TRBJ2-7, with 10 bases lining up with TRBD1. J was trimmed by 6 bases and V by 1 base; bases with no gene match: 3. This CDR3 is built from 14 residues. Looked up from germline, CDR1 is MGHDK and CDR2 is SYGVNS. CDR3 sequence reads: CASSEWGTGAEQYF. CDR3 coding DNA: TGTGCCAGCAGTGAATGGGGGACAGGGGCCGAGCAGTACTTC.

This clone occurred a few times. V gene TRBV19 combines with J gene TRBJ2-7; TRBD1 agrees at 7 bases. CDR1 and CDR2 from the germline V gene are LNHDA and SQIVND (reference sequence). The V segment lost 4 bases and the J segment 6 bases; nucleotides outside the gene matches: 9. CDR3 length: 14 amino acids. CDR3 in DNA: TGTGCCAGTAGTACGGACAGGTGGGAAGGCGAGCAGTACTTC. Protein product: CASSTDRWEGEQYF.

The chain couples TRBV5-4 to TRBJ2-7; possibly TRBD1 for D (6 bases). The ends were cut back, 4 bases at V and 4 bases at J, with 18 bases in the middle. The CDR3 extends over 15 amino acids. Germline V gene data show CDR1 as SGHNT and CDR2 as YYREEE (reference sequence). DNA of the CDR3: TGTGCCAGCAGCCCTTGGCTGGACAGTAAATACGAGCAGTACTTC. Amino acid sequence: CASSPWLDSKYEQYF.